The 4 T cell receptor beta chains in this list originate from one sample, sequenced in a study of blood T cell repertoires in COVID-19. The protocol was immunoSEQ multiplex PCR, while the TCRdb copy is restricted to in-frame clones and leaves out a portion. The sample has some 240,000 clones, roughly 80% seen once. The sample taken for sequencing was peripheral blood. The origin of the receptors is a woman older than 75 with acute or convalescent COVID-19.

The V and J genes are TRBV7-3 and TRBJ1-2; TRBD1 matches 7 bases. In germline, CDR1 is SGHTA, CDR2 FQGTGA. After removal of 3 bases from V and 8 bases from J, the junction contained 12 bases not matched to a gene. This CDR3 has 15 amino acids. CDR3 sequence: CASSFFRRQGCGYTF. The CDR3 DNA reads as TGTGCCAGCAGCTTCTTTAGGAGACAGGGCTGCGGCTACACCTTC.

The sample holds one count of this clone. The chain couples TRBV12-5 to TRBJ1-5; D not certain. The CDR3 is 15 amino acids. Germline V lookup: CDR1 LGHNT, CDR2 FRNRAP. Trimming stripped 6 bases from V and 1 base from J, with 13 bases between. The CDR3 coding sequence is TGTGCTAGTGGAGCGGACTGGGGAAGCAATCAGCCCCAGCATTTT. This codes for CASGADWGSNQPQHF.

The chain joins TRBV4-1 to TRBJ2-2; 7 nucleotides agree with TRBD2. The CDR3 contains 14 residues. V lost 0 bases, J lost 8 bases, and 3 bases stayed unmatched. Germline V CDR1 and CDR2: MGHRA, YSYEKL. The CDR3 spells CASSQDGRGGELFF. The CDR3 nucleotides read TGCGCCAGCAGCCAAGATGGGAGGGGAGGGGAGCTGTTTTTT.

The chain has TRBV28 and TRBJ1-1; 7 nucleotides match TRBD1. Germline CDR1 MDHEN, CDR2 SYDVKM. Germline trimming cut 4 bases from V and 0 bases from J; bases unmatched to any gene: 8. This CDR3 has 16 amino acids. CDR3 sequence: CASSYLTGLMNTEAFF. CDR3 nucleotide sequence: TGTGCCAGCAGTTACCTGACAGGGCTTATGAACACTGAAGCTTTCTTT.